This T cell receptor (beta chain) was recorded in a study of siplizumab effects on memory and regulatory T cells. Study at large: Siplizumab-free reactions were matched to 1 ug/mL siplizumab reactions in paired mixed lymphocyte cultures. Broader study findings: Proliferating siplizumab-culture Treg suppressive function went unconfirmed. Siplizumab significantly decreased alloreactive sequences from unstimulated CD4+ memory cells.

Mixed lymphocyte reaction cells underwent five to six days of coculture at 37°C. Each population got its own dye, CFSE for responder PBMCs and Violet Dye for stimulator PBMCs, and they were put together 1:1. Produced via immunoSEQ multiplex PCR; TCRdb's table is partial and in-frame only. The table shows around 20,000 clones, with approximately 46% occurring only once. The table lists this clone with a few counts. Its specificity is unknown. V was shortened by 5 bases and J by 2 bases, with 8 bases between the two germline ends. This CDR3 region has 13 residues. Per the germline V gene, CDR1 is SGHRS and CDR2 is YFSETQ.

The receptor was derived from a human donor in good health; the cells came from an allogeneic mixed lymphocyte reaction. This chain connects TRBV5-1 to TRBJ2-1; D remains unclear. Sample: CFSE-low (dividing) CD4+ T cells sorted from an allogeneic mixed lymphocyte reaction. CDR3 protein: CASRRPTYNEQFF. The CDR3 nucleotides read TGCGCCAGCAGAAGACCCACCTACAATGAGCAGTTCTTC.